The 14 T cell receptor beta chains given below trace back to one sample, sequenced in a study of blood T cell repertoires in COVID-19 (dated by TCRdb to about 2020). The method behind the library was the immunoSEQ multiplex PCR assay. TCRdb holds this immuneACCESS table with in-frame rearrangements only. Some clones are missing; in checked studies, unresolved V genes explain under half, and the rest has no known cause. This sample comprises 100,000 to 150,000 clones, roughly four fifths of them detected only once. Of the sample, around 5.2% falls within the top ten clones. Specimen: peripheral blood. Receptors were obtained from a man between 60 and 70 years old with acute or convalescent COVID-19.

The rearrangement links TRBV7-2 to TRBJ1-1; possible D gene TRBD1, 5 bases. This CDR3 has 15 amino acids. Trimming removed 2 bases at V and 2 bases at J, with 12 bases between. CDR1 is SGHTA, CDR2 FQGNSA, per germline. The CDR3 sequence: CASSLYSGGNTEAFF. CDR3 nucleotides: TGTGCCAGCAGCTTATATTCGGGGGGAAACACTGAAGCTTTCTTT.

Concerning this clone: The same CDR3 also results from other DNA sequences found in this sample. The chain is built from TRBV5-1 and TRBJ1-2, with D perhaps TRBD1 (6 bases). The CDR3 extends over 13 amino acids. The ends were cut back, 4 bases at V and 3 bases at J, with 10 bases in the middle. Germline V gives CDR1 SGHRS, CDR2 YFSETQ. The CDR3 DNA reads as TGCGCCAGCAGCCTCCGGACAGACTATGGCTACACCTTC. It specifies CASSLRTDYGYTF.

The chain couples TRBV12-3 or TRBV12-4 to TRBJ2-7; no definite D call. The CDR3 consists of 13 residues. The V gene lost 2 bases and the J gene lost 7 bases, with 12 bases spanning the gap. The CDR3 sequence: CASSLYPAIEQYF. The CDR3 nucleotides are TGTGCCAGCAGTTTATACCCCGCTATTGAGCAGTACTTC.

Only one count was recorded for this clone. The chain joins TRBV2 to TRBJ2-3; TRBD2 aligns across 12 bases. V dropped 5 bases and J dropped 8; count of bases not matched to a gene: 11. The CDR3 runs to 16 residues. The germline V gene encodes CDR1 SNHLY and CDR2 FYNNEI. The CDR3 loop is CASSQESSGGALTQYF. DNA for the CDR3: TGTGCCAGCAGTCAGGAGTCTAGCGGGGGGGCCCTTACGCAGTATTTT.

The chain employs TRBV30 and TRBJ1-4; 12 nucleotides align to TRBD1. Germline V lookup: CDR1 GTSNPN, CDR2 SVGIG (reference sequence). V trimming: 0 bases; J trimming: 3 bases; junction bases outside the gene matches: 5. The CDR3 is made up of 17 amino acids. The CDR3, as DNA: TGTGCCTGGAGTGTCGGGGACAGGGGGCTACCTAATGAAAAACTGTTTTTT. This encodes CAWSVGDRGLPNEKLFF.

The V gene is TRBV2, the J gene TRBJ1-4; D is unclear. The germline V gene has CDR1 SNHLY and CDR2 FYNNEI. This CDR3 spans 13 amino acids. V shed 10 bases and J shed 6 bases, with 15 bases lying between them. This CDR3 is CATTLERDEKLFF. Written as DNA, the CDR3 is TGTGCCACTACTCTCGAGAGGGATGAAAAACTGTTTTTT.

This clone was seen only once. The chain recombines TRBV9 with TRBJ2-3, with 7 bases matching TRBD2. The CDR3 covers 15 residues. Losses at the gene ends were 4 bases for V and 2 bases for J; bases not matched to a gene: 7. Germline lookup yields CDR1 SGDLS and CDR2 YYNGEE. CDR3 nucleotides: TGTGCCAGCAGCTTCGAGCGGGGCCTCACAGATACGCAGTATTTT. Its protein product is CASSFERGLTDTQYF.

This clone was found once. V gene TRBV19 combines with J gene TRBJ1-2; 7 bases map to TRBD1. Germline lookup yields CDR1 LNHDA and CDR2 SQIVND (reference sequence). V lost 5 bases, J lost 4 bases, and 4 bases stayed unmatched. The CDR3 is made up of 13 amino acids. The CDR3 nucleotides are TGTGCCAGTAGTCCAGGGACAGTCTATGGCTACACCTTC. Its protein is CASSPGTVYGYTF.

The rearrangement uses TRBV6-5 and TRBJ2-7; 12 bases are shared with TRBD2. This CDR3 has 14 residues. In germline, CDR1 is MNHEY, CDR2 SVGAGI. The V gene end was trimmed by 6 bases and the J gene end by 7 bases; junction bases not matched to a gene: 7. The DNA of the CDR3 is TGTGCCAGCAGGGCGACTAGCGGGAGTCGAGAGCAGTACTTC. This translates into CASRATSGSREQYF.

V gene TRBV5-4 combines with J gene TRBJ2-7; TRBD2 is a possible D gene (6 bases). Looked up from germline, CDR1 is SGHNT and CDR2 is YYREEE (reference sequence). CDR3 length equals 17 residues. V shed 2 bases and J shed 1 base, with 19 bases lying between them. The CDR3 here is CASSFISTSDGSYEQYF. The CDR3 nucleotides read TGTGCCAGCAGCTTCATCTCGACTAGTGACGGATCCTACGAGCAGTACTTC.

This clone was detected only a few times. This chain uses TRBV7-8 with TRBJ1-2; D is unclear. The V gene's germline CDR1 is SGHVS and CDR2 FQNEAQ. The V gene lost 1 base and the J gene lost 7 bases, with 10 bases spanning the gap. The CDR3 extends over 13 amino acids. The CDR3 sequence is CASSLVNNGGYTF. Here the CDR3 DNA reads TGTGCCAGCAGCTTAGTTAACAATGGTGGCTACACCTTC.

This clone showed up just a few times. The chain's CDR3 is CASSASSGRFSGNTIYF. CDR3 coding DNA: TGTGCCAGCTCAGCTTCGTCAGGGCGTTTCTCTGGAAACACCATATATTTT. V and J are TRBV7-9 and TRBJ1-3; D possibly corresponds to TRBD1 (5 bases). The ends were cut back, 8 bases at V and 0 bases at J, with 20 bases in the middle. The germline V gene encodes CDR1 SEHNR and CDR2 FQNEAQ (reference sequence). CDR3 length equals 17 residues.

As concerns this clone: A much larger clone differs from this one at a single base, so this may be a read error. V is TRBV2 and J is TRBJ1-1; D is unresolved. The V gene's germline CDR1 is SNHLY and CDR2 FYNNEI. The CDR3 runs 13 residues. Trimming stripped 5 bases from V and 1 base from J, with 8 bases between. This CDR3 reads CASSNEENTEAFF. The CDR3 nucleotides read TGTGCCAGCAGTAATGAGGAGAACACTGAAGCTTTCTTT.

The chain couples TRBV24-1 to TRBJ2-5; 10 nucleotides line up with TRBD2. The trim removed 9 bases at V and 4 bases at J, leaving 7 bases unmatched. CDR3 size: 14 residues. The germline V gene encodes CDR1 KGHDR and CDR2 SFDVKD. CDR3 sequence (DNA): TGTGCCACCTCCGAAGCGGGAGGGCGAGAGACCCAGTACTTC. Its translation is CATSEAGGRETQYF.